These 10 T cell receptor beta chains originate from one sample sequenced in a study of T cells in Graves' hyperthyroidism and ophthalmopathy. Authors of the study amplified TCR beta CDR3 regions from RNA transcripts. TCR CDR3 underwent first-round RT-PCR with the HTBI primer set. MiXCR, run by TCRdb on the multiplex PCR reads, gives a single entry per CDR3 protein. The sample has a few hundred thousand distinct CDR3 sequences; about 15% are singletons. The sequencing input was blood. The receptors were sampled from a woman aged 25 to 39 with Graves' hyperthyroidism.

The rearrangement joins TRBV19 to TRBJ2-7, with 8 bases aligning to TRBD1. V shed 3 bases and J 7 bases; nucleotides not matched to a gene: 11. Germline values: CDR1 LNHDA, CDR2 SQIVND (reference sequence). The CDR3 covers 15 residues. The CDR3 sequence is CASSITGTGRLEQYF. CDR3 DNA: TGTGCCAGTAGTATTACCGGGACAGGCCGCCTTGAGCAGTACTTC.

CDR3 loop: CSARGGGYEQYF. In DNA form, the CDR3 reads TGCAGTGCTAGAGGCGGGGGCTACGAGCAGTACTTC. V and J are TRBV20-1 and TRBJ2-7, with TRBD2 matching 7 bases. The CDR3 has 12 residues. From germline, CDR1 is DFQATT and CDR2 SNEGSKA (reference sequence). J gave up 3 bases and V 1 base, and 0 bases lay outside the gene matches.

This clonotype was counted ten times or more. V gene TRBV27 combines with J gene TRBJ2-1; no definite D call. In germline, CDR1 is MNHEY, CDR2 SMNVEV (reference sequence). The CDR3 loop spans 13 amino acids. Trimming removed 2 bases at V and 5 bases at J, with 7 bases between. CDR3 DNA sequence: TGTGCCAGCAGTTTACGTCCCGACAATGAGCAGTTCTTC. Translation gives CASSLRPDNEQFF.

This clonotype was seen only a few times. The V gene is TRBV2, the J gene TRBJ2-7; 9 bases are shared with TRBD2. This CDR3 spans 14 amino acids. With 7 bases clipped from V and 0 bases from J, the junction kept 4 bases outside the gene matches. Germline assignment: CDR1 SNHLY and CDR2 FYNNEI. The CDR3 sequence is CASKAGGSSYEQYF. The CDR3 nucleotides are TGTGCCAGCAAAGCGGGGGGTAGCTCCTACGAGCAGTACTTC.

There are a few counts of this clonotype. The chain uses TRBV28 and TRBJ1-6; 7 bases match TRBD1. The CDR3 spans 14 residues. V shed 6 bases and J 7 bases; nucleotides not matched to a gene: 6. The germline V gene encodes CDR1 MDHEN and CDR2 SYDVKM. As DNA, the CDR3 is TGTGCCAGCAGCTTGACAGGGACAAATTCACCCCTCCACTTT. Protein: CASSLTGTNSPLHF.

In its sample, this clonotype was seen a few times. V gene TRBV13 combines with J gene TRBJ2-3; 8 positions match TRBD2. The germline CDR1 and CDR2 sequences are PRHDT and FYEKMQ (reference sequence). This CDR3 region has 17 residues. V was clipped by 4 bases and J by 4 bases; unmatched bases: 13. The chain's CDR3 is CASSSEGLAGGPDTQYF. The CDR3 region has the DNA TGTGCCAGCAGCTCCGAGGGCCTCGCGGGAGGCCCAGATACGCAGTATTTT. Based on the CDR3 plus reference TRBV13 and TRBJ2-3, the full variable domain is AAGVIQSPRHLIKEKRETATLKCYPIPRHDTVYWYQQGPGQDPQFLISFYEKMQSDKGSIPDRFSAQQFSDYHSELNMSSLELGDSALYFCASSSEGLAGGPDTQYFGPGTRLTVL.

Ten or more counts support this clonotype. The genes are TRBV7-2 and TRBJ2-7, with 16 bases fitting TRBD2. Germline V CDR1 and CDR2: SGHTA, FQGNSA. V was pared by 5 bases and J by 6 bases, with 16 bases of the junction left unmatched. This CDR3 has 19 residues. The CDR3 DNA follows: TGTGCCAGCAGCCCCTTTGCTTCCGGGACTAGCGGGAGGGGGATCGAGCAGTACTTC. Protein: CASSPFASGTSGRGIEQYF.

This clonotype was seen at least ten times. The genes are TRBV2 and TRBJ2-1, with a tentative D call TRBD2 (5 bases). Looked up from germline, CDR1 is SNHLY and CDR2 is FYNNEI. V lost 3 bases, J lost 9 bases, and 12 bases lay in between. This CDR3 is built from 13 residues. The CDR3 DNA sequence: TGTGCCAGCAGTGACCTAGCAGACGGTGAGCAGTTCTTC. Residues: CASSDLADGEQFF. The complete variable domain, with remaining parts taken from reference TRBV2 and TRBJ2-1, reads EPEVTQTPSHQVTQMGQEVILRCVPISNHLYFYWYRQILGQKVEFLVSFYNNEISEKSEIFDDQFSVERPDGSNFTLKIRSTKLEDSAMYFCASSDLADGEQFFGPGTRLTVL.

Points on this clonotype: A read error may explain this, as a much larger clone is one base away. V is TRBV20-1 and J is TRBJ2-7, with 8 bases lining up with TRBD2. The length of the CDR3 is 14 residues. Germline CDR1 is DFQATT and CDR2 is SNEGSKA (reference sequence). J lost 3 bases, V lost 4 bases, and 8 bases had no gene match. Here the CDR3 DNA reads TGCAGTGCTAACCGACTAGCGAGTTACTACGAGCAGTACTTC. It encodes CSANRLASYYEQYF.

This clonotype has a count of ten or more. V gene TRBV18 combines with J gene TRBJ2-1; 8 bases map to TRBD2. V lost 3 bases to trimming and J lost 9 bases; unmatched junction nucleotides: 7. The CDR3 has 14 residues. Germline V gene lookup returns CDR1 KGHSH and CDR2 LQKENI. CDR3 protein: CASSPSGGTVEQFF. CDR3 nucleotide sequence: TGTGCCAGCTCACCCTCGGGAGGGACGGTTGAGCAGTTCTTC.